A single sample gave rise to the 30 T cell receptor beta chains below, sequenced in a study of T cell repertoires in cytomegalovirus infection. TCRdb fed the reads into MiXCR, producing one record per CDR3 protein. The data contain around 170,000 distinct CDR3 sequences, 17% of them seen just once; the ten biggest clones take up around 20%. Sequencing was done on a sample of CD8+ T cells from PBMCs. These receptors all stem from a human donor in good health (CMV status not recorded). Some clones in this sample may be carry-over from other donors' samples.

This clonotype was seen more than once but under ten times. The chain links TRBV27 to TRBJ2-1, with D perhaps matching TRBD2 (5 bases). Trimming took off 7 bases at V and 4 bases at J, with 14 bases between the two ends. The CDR3 runs to 14 residues. CDR1 MNHEY and CDR2 SMNVEV come from the germline V gene (reference sequence). CDR3 nucleotide sequence: TGTGCCAGCATCGGGGATCATACATACAATGAGCAGTTCTTC. It codes for CASIGDHTYNEQFF.

The V gene is TRBV20-1, the J gene TRBJ2-1; 9 positions agree with TRBD1. CDR3 size: 15 residues. From germline, CDR1 is DFQATT and CDR2 SNEGSKA (reference sequence). The J segment lost 3 bases and the V segment lost 6 bases, leaving 9 bases of the junction unmatched. Here the CDR3 reads CSARARDRDYNEQFF. The CDR3 DNA reads TGCAGTGCCCGCGCCCGGGACAGGGACTACAATGAGCAGTTCTTC.

Only one count was recorded for this clonotype. The chain joins TRBV28 to TRBJ2-7; 15 bases fit TRBD2. The length of the CDR3 is 15 residues. V shed 4 bases and J 7 bases; nucleotides not matched to a gene: 5. Germline V gene lookup returns CDR1 MDHEN and CDR2 SYDVKM. Written as DNA, the CDR3 is TGTGCCAGCAGTTATAGGGGACTAGCGGGAGGAGAGCAGTACTTC. Translation: CASSYRGLAGGEQYF.

The table lists this clonotype with a few counts. CDR3 sequence: CASSYVGLEQYF. CDR3 DNA sequence: TGTGCCAGCAGTTACGTAGGGCTCGAGCAGTACTTC. This rearrangement joins TRBV6-2 or TRBV6-3 to TRBJ2-7; D call uncertain. The CDR3 is 12 amino acids. Germline V gene lookup returns CDR1 MNHEY and CDR2 SVGEGT. Between the trimmed V and J ends, which lost 2 bases and 6 bases, there was a span of 8 bases.

J is TRBJ2-1 and V is TRBV6-2 or TRBV6-3, with TRBD2 as a possible D gene (6 bases). Looked up from germline, CDR1 is MNHEY and CDR2 is SVGEGT. The V end lost 6 bases, the J end lost 2 bases, and 14 bases lay between the germline ends. This CDR3 is built from 15 residues. The CDR3 reads CASSSRQRAYNEQFF. The CDR3, as DNA: TGTGCCAGCAGCTCTCGACAGCGGGCCTACAATGAGCAGTTCTTC.

This clonotype came up many times. The genes are TRBV7-2 and TRBJ2-1; maybe TRBD1 (5 bases). Germline V gives CDR1 SGHTA, CDR2 FQGNSA. The CDR3 length is 17 residues. Trimming stripped 4 bases from V and 4 bases from J, with 20 bases between. The CDR3 nucleotides read TGTGCCAGCAGCTCTCCCCCAGGGCCCTCAAGGTACAATGAGCAGTTCTTC. The encoded protein is CASSSPPGPSRYNEQFF. Drawing the rest from reference TRBV7-2 and TRBJ2-1, the complete variable domain is GAGVSQSPSNKVTEKGKDVELRCDPISGHTALYWYRQSLGQGLEFLIYFQGNSAPDKSGLPSDRFSAERTGGSVSTLTIQRTQQEDSAVYLCASSSPPGPSRYNEQFFGPGTRLTVL.

V and J are TRBV6-2 or TRBV6-3 and TRBJ2-5; D remains ambiguous. CDR1 is MNHEY, CDR2 SVGEGT, per germline. Trimming shortened V by 7 bases and J by 1 base, and 16 bases separated the two germline ends. This CDR3 has 15 residues. The CDR3 nucleotides read TGTGCCAGCACCATCCTCGGGCGGCTCCAAGAGACCCAGTACTTC. Translating gives CASTILGRLQETQYF.

Only a few counts were recorded for this clonotype. In DNA, the CDR3 is TGTGCCAGCAGTTTGAGGAGGGGAGACACAGATACGCAGTATTTT. It codes for CASSLRRGDTDTQYF. V gene TRBV28 combines with J gene TRBJ2-3, with D possibly being TRBD2 (6 bases). Germline V gives CDR1 MDHEN, CDR2 SYDVKM. The CDR3 consists of 15 residues. With 3 bases removed from V and 2 bases from J, the gap between germline ends came to 12 bases.

V gene TRBV6-1 combines with J gene TRBJ2-7; TRBD1 is a possible D gene (7 bases). The V gene's germline CDR1 is MNHNS and CDR2 SASEGT. V was shortened by 6 bases and J by 6 bases, with 18 bases between the two germline ends. This CDR3 has 14 residues. The CDR3, as DNA: TGTGCCAGCAGCTGGAGGGGGCAGCAGCGCGAGCAGTACTTC. Its protein product is CASSWRGQQREQYF.

The gene calls are TRBV6-2 or TRBV6-3 and TRBJ1-1; 7 bases agree with TRBD1. Germline CDR1 reads MNHEY; CDR2 reads SVGEGT. Trimming at V came to 6 bases and at J to 6 bases, leaving 10 bases not matched to a gene. CDR3 size: 14 residues. CDR3 coding DNA: TGTGCCAGCAGGCACAGGGGAGGATTGGCTGAAGCTTTCTTT. The encoded protein is CASRHRGGLAEAFF.

A remark on this clonotype: One junction end disagrees with the germline gene, perhaps due to a read error. V and J are TRBV14 and TRBJ2-5, with no clear D. Germline CDR1 and CDR2: SGHDN and FVKESK. CDR3 size: 12 residues. This CDR3 is CAGSLTTRTQYF. As DNA, the CDR3 is TGTGCCGGCAGCCTCACGACCAGGACCCAGTACTTC. The full variable domain, in which reference TRBV14 and TRBJ2-5 provide the parts outside the CDR3, is EAGVTQFPSHSVIEKGQTVTLRCDPISGHDNLYWYRRVMGKEIKFLLHFVKESKQDESGMPNNRFLAERTGGTYSTLKVQPAELEDSGVYFCAGSLTTRTQYFGPGTRLLVL.

Many counts were recorded for this clonotype. V is TRBV7-2 and J is TRBJ1-5; D is perhaps TRBD1 (6 bases). This CDR3 is built from 14 residues. CDR1 SGHTA and CDR2 FQGNSA come from the germline V gene. V lost 6 bases to trimming and J lost 3 bases, with 12 bases between them. The CDR3 DNA is TGTGCCAGCAGTCGAGGGGGGTACAATCAGCCCCAGCATTTT. It codes for CASSRGGYNQPQHF.

This clonotype was observed at least ten times. The gene calls are TRBV7-8 and TRBJ2-2; D ambiguous. The V end was cut by 8 bases, the J end by 0 bases, with 16 bases between. CDR3 length equals 16 residues. CDR1 and CDR2 from the germline V gene are SGHVS and FQNEAQ. In DNA form, the CDR3 reads TGTGCCAGCCCTAAGGAAGGGATAGCGAACACCGGGGAGCTGTTTTTT. Translated: CASPKEGIANTGELFF.

This clonotype appeared a few times. This chain uses TRBV10-3 with TRBJ1-1; 7 nucleotides align to TRBD1. The CDR3 is 13 amino acids. Per germline, CDR1 ENHRY and CDR2 SYGVKD. V shed 6 bases, J shed 4 bases, and the junction held 5 bases outside the gene matches. CDR3 protein: CAISSGGATEAFF. CDR3 nucleotides: TGTGCCATCAGCTCAGGGGGAGCCACTGAAGCTTTCTTT.

The chain is built from TRBV7-9 and TRBJ2-1; 9 bases map to TRBD1. Trimming took 4 bases from V and 7 from J; bases not matched to a gene: 14. CDR1 SEHNR and CDR2 FQNEAQ come from the germline V gene (reference sequence). CDR3 length: 17 amino acids. DNA of the CDR3: TGTGCCAGCAGCTCTCATAACCGGGACAGGGATAAGAATGAGCAGTTCTTC. It translates to CASSSHNRDRDKNEQFF. Full variable domain (outside the CDR3, taken from reference TRBV7-9 and TRBJ2-1): DTGVSQNPRHKITKRGQNVTFRCDPISEHNRLYWYRQTLGQGPEFLTYFQNEAQLEKSRLLSDRFSAERPKGSFSTLEIQRTEQGDSAMYLCASSSHNRDRDKNEQFFGPGTRLTVL.

This chain links TRBV4-2 with TRBJ2-5, with 12 positions matching TRBD2. With V trimmed by 0 bases and J by 5 bases, 4 bases remained unmatched. This CDR3 has 16 amino acids. The germline V gene has CDR1 LGHNA and CDR2 YNFKEQ. CDR3 sequence reads: CASSQDLLAGGETQYF. The DNA of the CDR3 is TGTGCCAGCAGCCAAGACTTGCTAGCGGGAGGGGAGACCCAGTACTTC.

The chain recombines TRBV6-2 or TRBV6-3 with TRBJ2-1, with TRBD2 matching over 14 bases. The CDR3 contains 19 residues. With 6 bases clipped from V and 8 bases from J, the junction kept 18 bases outside the gene matches. Germline assignment: CDR1 MNHEY and CDR2 SVGEGT. In DNA form, the CDR3 reads TGTGCCAGCAGCTCACCGACCAGACTAGCGGGAGGGCCGAGGGATGAGCAGTTCTTC. It specifies CASSSPTRLAGGPRDEQFF.

In its sample, this clonotype was seen many times. The V call is TRBV5-1, the J call TRBJ2-7; weak D call: TRBD1 (6 bases). The germline V and J ends were trimmed by 5 bases and 5 bases, with 20 bases remaining between them. The CDR3 is 15 amino acids. CDR1 and CDR2 (germline): SGHRS, YFSETQ. The CDR3 nucleotides read TGCGCCAGCAGAAACTACATTGGGGGACACGACGAGCAGTACTTC. Translating it yields CASRNYIGGHDEQYF.

Regarding this clonotype: A read error may account for a junction end that differs from germline. The chain couples TRBV7-6 to TRBJ1-1; no reliable D call. This CDR3 is built from 15 residues. Germline V gene lookup returns CDR1 SGHVS and CDR2 FNYEAQ. The DNA for the CDR3 is TGCGCCAGCAGCACCAAGCCCGTACTGGTTACTGAAGCTTTCTTT. Residues: CASSTKPVLVTEAFF. The variable domain in full, completed from reference TRBV7-6 and TRBJ1-1, reads GAGVSQSPRYKVTKRGQDVALRCDPISGHVSLYWYRQALGQGPEFLTYFNYEAQQDKSGLPNDRFSAERPEGSISTLTIQRTEQRDSAMYRCASSTKPVLVTEAFFGQGTRLTVV.

The J gene is TRBJ2-7, the V gene TRBV20-1; D gene unclear. This CDR3 comprises 16 residues. The V end was cut by 2 bases, the J end by 4 bases, with 21 bases between. Germline V lookup: CDR1 DFQATT, CDR2 SNEGSKA (reference sequence). CDR3 protein: CSARPPLAVVRYEQYF. As DNA, the CDR3 is TGCAGTGCTAGACCCCCCCTGGCGGTTGTGAGATACGAGCAGTACTTC.

This clonotype was picked up a small number of times. The rearrangement links TRBV28 to TRBJ1-5; 8 nucleotides agree with TRBD1. The V and J ends lost 5 bases and 0 bases, in that order; junction bases with no gene match: 9. This CDR3 spans 17 amino acids. Germline CDR1 and CDR2: MDHEN and SYDVKM. The CDR3 sequence is CASSPQGVVYSNQPQHF. In nucleotides, the CDR3 is TGTGCCAGCAGTCCACAGGGGGTGGTTTATAGCAATCAGCCCCAGCATTTT.

The chain carries TRBV7-9 and TRBJ1-4, with 7 positions matching TRBD1. V lost 5 bases and J lost 5; bases outside the gene matches: 5. The CDR3 covers 14 residues. Germline values: CDR1 SEHNR, CDR2 FQNEAQ (reference sequence). The CDR3 region is CASSDRDSNEKLFF. The CDR3 DNA sequence: TGTGCCAGCAGCGACAGGGATTCCAATGAAAAACTGTTTTTT.

CDR3 nucleotides: TGCAGCACAGAGGGAGCTCCTCTAGCTAACTATGGCTACACCTTC. The encoded protein is CSTEGAPLANYGYTF. The rearrangement links TRBV29-1 to TRBJ1-2; D is unclear. V shed 8 bases and J shed 0 bases, with 19 bases lying between them. The CDR3 sequence is 15 residues long. Germline V CDR1 and CDR2: SQVTM, ANQGSEA.

This clonotype was counted a few times. The genes are TRBV19 and TRBJ2-1, with TRBD2 as a possible D gene (7 bases). The CDR3 covers 19 residues. Germline loops: CDR1 LNHDA, CDR2 SQIVND (reference sequence). V was trimmed by 6 bases and J by 2 bases, leaving 26 bases between them. The CDR3 protein is CASSPAGDKYYSPYNEQFF. In nucleotides, the CDR3 is TGTGCCAGTAGCCCTGCGGGGGACAAATATTACTCTCCCTACAATGAGCAGTTCTTC.

V usage is TRBV7-2 and J usage is TRBJ2-2; D call uncertain. V lost 5 bases, J lost 3 bases, and 10 bases lay in between. This CDR3 is built from 14 residues. Germline V lookup: CDR1 SGHTA, CDR2 FQGNSA. The CDR3 DNA sequence: TGTGCCAGCAGCCCCTTTGTTTACACCGGGGAGCTGTTTTTT. Translating it yields CASSPFVYTGELFF. The whole variable domain, remainder taken from reference TRBV7-2 and TRBJ2-2, is GAGVSQSPSNKVTEKGKDVELRCDPISGHTALYWYRQSLGQGLEFLIYFQGNSAPDKSGLPSDRFSAERTGGSVSTLTIQRTQQEDSAVYLCASSPFVYTGELFFGEGSRLTVL.

The chain carries TRBV6-5 and TRBJ2-5, with 7 positions matching TRBD2. V lost 8 bases to trimming and J lost 4 bases; unmatched junction nucleotides: 7. The CDR3 sequence is 13 residues long. CDR1 and CDR2 from the germline V gene are MNHEY and SVGAGI. The CDR3 reads CASETGEGETQYF. CDR3 DNA sequence: TGTGCCAGCGAGACGGGGGAGGGAGAGACCCAGTACTTC.

This clonotype was found a few times. The gene calls are TRBV7-9 and TRBJ1-1; the D gene is possibly TRBD1 (5 bases). Germline V gene lookup returns CDR1 SEHNR and CDR2 FQNEAQ (reference sequence). V lost 1 base, J lost 0 bases, and 9 bases lay in between. The CDR3 contains 15 residues. The chain's CDR3 is CASSLDQGLNTEAFF. The CDR3 DNA follows: TGTGCCAGCAGCTTAGACCAGGGACTGAACACTGAAGCTTTCTTT.

V usage is TRBV29-1 and J usage is TRBJ1-2; unclear D gene. This CDR3 is 8 amino acids long. The germline CDR1 and CDR2 sequences are SQVTM and ANQGSEA. DNA for the CDR3: TGCACCTTTAATGGCTACACCTTC. Translating it yields CTFNGYTF. Based on the CDR3 plus reference TRBV29-1 and TRBJ1-2, the full variable domain is SAVISQKPSRDICQRGTSLTIQCQVDSQVTMMFWYRQQPGQSLTLIATANQGSEATYESGFVIDKFPISRPNLTFSTLTVSNMSPEDSSIYLCTFNGYTFGSGTRLTVV.

This clonotype was counted a few times. The genes are TRBV4-3 and TRBJ2-1; 7 nucleotides agree with TRBD1. CDR1 is LGHNA, CDR2 YSLEER, per germline. Losses at the gene ends were 4 bases for V and 8 bases for J; bases not matched to a gene: 8. The CDR3 runs 14 residues. The CDR3 bases are TGCGCCAGCAGCCCCGGGACAGAATCACATGAGCAGTTCTTC. Amino acid sequence: CASSPGTESHEQFF.

In its sample, this clonotype was seen once. The chain joins TRBV6-1 to TRBJ2-5; 14 bases fit TRBD2. The CDR3 length is 18 residues. Germline CDR1 and CDR2: MNHNS and SASEGT. The V gene end was trimmed by 5 bases and the J gene end by 4 bases; junction bases not matched to a gene: 12. CDR3 coding DNA: TGTGCCAGCAGTCCCCACGGGACTAGCGGGAGACCCCCAGAGACCCAGTACTTC. This gives the protein CASSPHGTSGRPPETQYF.